A selection of T cell receptor beta chains follows, all from one sample in a study of post-analysis software for immune sequencing data. TCRdb fed the PCR reads into MiXCR, producing one record per CDR3 protein. The sample records about 540,000 distinct CDR3 sequences, roughly 34% being singletons. The sequenced sample was blood. The receptors were gathered from a girl under 18 with multiple sclerosis. Both conserved end residues are trimmed from each CDR3. D genes are given only for firm matches.

j_call,d_call,v_call,cdr3_aa
TRBJ2-2,TRBD2,TRBV29-1,SVEKGLAGVVGELF
TRBJ2-1,TRBD2,TRBV13,ASSSLAGEPYNEQF
TRBJ2-5,-,TRBV5-1,ASSLEGYSTFQETQY
TRBJ1-1,-,TRBV28,ASSLSGTKNTEAF
TRBJ2-1,TRBD2,TRBV5-1,ASSLDGGGGEQF
TRBJ1-2,-,TRBV5-1,ASSPNVRGYT
TRBJ1-1,-,TRBV6-5,ASSSPRGASTEAF
TRBJ2-3,-,TRBV7-2,ASSFGLAGPDTQY
TRBJ2-7,-,TRBV28,ASSNRVLQY
TRBJ2-2,-,TRBV7-2,ASSIGTPNTGELF
TRBJ2-7,-,TRBV6-5,ASSPRGSSYEQY
TRBJ2-7,-,TRBV9,ASSGDRGQY
TRBJ2-2,TRBD2,TRBV10-3,AISAASGGQTGELF
TRBJ1-2,-,TRBV5-1,ASRPAAEGYT
TRBJ1-6,TRBD1,TRBV4-2,ASSSTPGGKNSPLH
TRBJ2-7,-,TRBV7-8,ASSLELPGDEQY
TRBJ1-2,TRBD1,TRBV20-1,SYSGQGAVRAFGNYGYT
TRBJ1-4,-,TRBV20-1,SAGDGFNEKLF
TRBJ1-1,TRBD1,TRBV27,ASSMRTGVTEAF
TRBJ2-5,TRBD2,TRBV7-8,ASSHGTSGEGETQY
TRBJ2-3,TRBD2,TRBV5-1,ASSFGPGTSGTDTQY
TRBJ2-1,TRBD1,TRBV6-1,ASSQDRGPGNEQF
TRBJ1-1,TRBD1,TRBV6-5,ASSPGQGVTEAF
TRBJ2-5,TRBD2,TRBV5-5,ASSAASGGLQETQY
TRBJ2-7,-,TRBV27,ASSLLGQGAYEQY
TRBJ1-6,-,TRBV6-5,ASRAGGSNSPLH
TRBJ1-5,TRBD1,TRBV5-6,ASSFTGQGDQPQH
TRBJ1-6,-,TRBV20-1,SARVSGGPGGNSPLH
TRBJ2-7,TRBD2,TRBV20-1,SARDPLAALGEQY
TRBJ2-5,-,TRBV20-1,SARPLGRDETQY
TRBJ2-5,-,TRBV5-1,ASSLEFLQETQY